This TCR beta chain was sequenced for a study of metastatic and nonmetastatic thyroid tumors. Every patient was untreated before thyroid surgery. Many counts were recorded for this clone. CDR1 LGHNA and CDR2 YNFKEQ come from the germline V gene. The CDR3 loop spans 17 amino acids. V lost 6 bases, J lost 3 bases, and 9 bases stayed unmatched. Original handling: A papillary thyroid cancer distant-metastasis classifier was built from CDR3 differences across clinicopathological groups. TCRdb redid the clone calls on the PCR reads using MiXCR. The V and J calls follow TCRdb's processing rather than the paper's. The repertoire holds under 25,000 clones, with under 25% as singletons.

This chain connects TRBV4-2 to TRBJ2-2, with TRBD2 matching 11 bases. The sequenced material came from adjacent normal tissue. The sequence came from a female donor with papillary thyroid cancer or a benign thyroid nodule (not recorded which). Some clones in this sample may be carry-over from other donors' samples. The CDR3 sequence: CASSPTTSGSYTGELFF. The CDR3 DNA follows: TGTGCCAGCAGTCCAACTACTAGCGGGAGTTACACCGGGGAGCTGTTTTTT.